These 5 T cell receptor beta chains originate from one sample sequenced in a study of shared clonotypes between healthy human individuals (dated by TCRdb to about 2020). The library came from the immunoSEQ multiplex PCR assay. This immuneACCESS table, as held by TCRdb, lists in-frame sequences with V and J called but not all clones. Of the missing ones, under half trace to an unresolved V gene in checked studies; the others have no known cause. The sample has about 2.3 million clones on record, 85% to 95% of them singletons. The top ten constitute approximately 0.41% of the sample. Sequencing used naive CD4+ T cells from PBMCs. The cell subset or site label corresponds to: CD45RA+ positively selected. The receptors were sampled from a man younger than 35 in good health. Some clones in this sample may be carry-over from other donors' samples.

This chain links TRBV2 with TRBJ1-5; D ambiguous. This CDR3 has 14 residues. Germline values: CDR1 SNHLY, CDR2 FYNNEI. Trimming removed 6 bases at V and 11 bases at J, with 20 bases between. CDR3 nucleotide sequence: TGTGCCAGCAGGGCTGAAGGCAACTCTGGAGCCCAGCATTTT. Amino acids: CASRAEGNSGAQHF.

This chain uses TRBV6-1 with TRBJ2-3; 11 positions match TRBD2. The CDR3 runs 15 residues. Looked up from germline, CDR1 is MNHNS and CDR2 is SASEGT. V lost 8 bases to trimming and J lost 3 bases; unmatched junction nucleotides: 7. In DNA, the CDR3 is TGTGCCAGCCGCCTAGCGGGAGGATTTACAGATACGCAGTATTTT. Translation gives CASRLAGGFTDTQYF.

The chain couples TRBV19 to TRBJ1-2, with no clear D. CDR3 length: 15 amino acids. Germline CDR1 is LNHDA and CDR2 is SQIVND (reference sequence). The V gene lost 1 base and the J gene lost 4 bases, with 13 bases spanning the gap. Here the CDR3 DNA reads TGTGCCAGTAGTATAGGTATGGTTAACAGCTATGGCTACACCTTC. Its protein product is CASSIGMVNSYGYTF.

The chain carries TRBV5-6 and TRBJ1-2; D may be TRBD1 (5 bases). CDR1 SGHDT and CDR2 YYEEEE come from the germline V gene. The ends were cut back, 0 bases at V and 4 bases at J, with 13 bases in the middle. This CDR3 spans 15 amino acids. CDR3 nucleotide sequence: TGTGCCAGCAGCTTGGGGGGGTTAAAGGTCTATGGCTACACCTTC. It is translated as CASSLGGLKVYGYTF. The entire variable domain, with the rest obtained from reference TRBV5-6 and TRBJ1-2, is as follows: DAGVTQSPTHLIKTRGQQVTLRCSPKSGHDTVSWYQQALGQGPQFIFQYYEEEERQRGNFPDRFSGHQFPNYSSELNVNALLLGDSALYLCASSLGGLKVYGYTFGSGTRLTVV.

Concerning this clone: Other nucleotide sequences from this sample produce the same CDR3. The chain is built from TRBV19 and TRBJ1-1; TRBD1 matches 7 bases. This CDR3 contains 13 residues. Per germline, CDR1 LNHDA and CDR2 SQIVND (reference sequence). Trimming cost V 6 bases and J 3 bases; bases outside gene matches: 4. The CDR3, as DNA: TGTGCCAGTAGCCCGACAGGGTACACTGAAGCTTTCTTT. Translation gives CASSPTGYTEAFF.